The entry below describes one T cell receptor (beta chain). Only CD45RO-negative cells positively selected for CCR7 counted as naive CD8 cells, so terminally differentiated effector memory CD45RA+ cells were excluded. These data come from a study of shared clonotypes between healthy human individuals. Replicate PCRs for sorted subsets used 200 to 250 ng DNA; this equaled 25,000 to 35,000 T cell genomes. Profiling relied on immunoSEQ multiplex PCR, and the TCRdb table lists in-frame clones only, not all of them. The repertoire holds millions of clones, with just under 95% as singletons. Germline CDR1 and CDR2: SQVTM and ANQGSEA. The V and J ends lost 4 bases and 2 bases respectively, with 21 bases between them. This CDR3 is built from 16 residues.

The sequenced sample consisted of naive CD8+ T cells sorted from blood. This TCR came from a man younger than 30 in good health. The chain joins TRBV29-1 to TRBJ2-7; D might be TRBD2 (7 bases). CDR3 protein: CSVGGGTGSVTYEQYF. CDR3 bases: TGCAGCGTTGGCGGGGGCACAGGGTCAGTCACCTACGAGCAGTACTTC.